The rows below give T cell receptor beta chains drawn from one sample of a study of blood T cells in healthy people across ages. TCRdb called the 5' RACE reads again in MiXCR, with one record for every CDR3 protein. The sample has approximately 1.5 million distinct CDR3 sequences; almost 35% are singletons. The sequenced sample was blood. The receptors derive from a woman aged 25 to 39 in good health. CDR3s include the opening cysteine and the closing phenylalanine or tryptophan.

>TRBV6-1
CASSEAPQGATYEQYF
>TRBV6-2/TRBV6-3
CASRPSGRAVTGELFF
>TRBV13
CAGSTQETQYF
>TRBV20-1
CSAPTGGYGNQPQHF
>TRBV20-1
CSASSDYYNEQFF
>TRBV28
CASSLEDRGVEAFF
>TRBV7-9
CASSFQGLADTQYF
>TRBV20-1
CSPTGPHNEQFF
>TRBV7-8
CASSLEVAGVETQYF
>TRBV27
CASSSVREGYEQYF